The 8 T cell receptor beta chains in this list originate from one sample, sequenced in a study of identical twins. TCRdb re-analysed the 5' RACE reads in MiXCR, keeping a single row per CDR3 protein. The sample has roughly 150,000 distinct CDR3 sequences; 3.5% are singletons. The sample comprised memory T cells sorted from blood. The receptor set was obtained from a man in his late teens or twenties in good health.

In this sample, this clonotype turned up many times. V and J are TRBV7-6 and TRBJ2-1; the match to TRBD2 covers 12 bases. Germline assignment: CDR1 SGHVS and CDR2 FNYEAQ. V was pared by 3 bases and J by 3 bases, with 12 bases of the junction left unmatched. This CDR3 comprises 19 residues. The CDR3 spells CASSFGLAGKPTLYNEQFF. The CDR3, as DNA: TGTGCCAGCAGCTTCGGACTAGCGGGGAAACCAACCCTCTACAATGAGCAGTTCTTC. The full variable domain, with the rest looked up from reference TRBV7-6 and TRBJ2-1, is GAGVSQSPRYKVTKRGQDVALRCDPISGHVSLYWYRQALGQGPEFLTYFNYEAQQDKSGLPNDRFSAERPEGSISTLTIQRTEQRDSAMYRCASSFGLAGKPTLYNEQFFGPGTRLTVL.

This clonotype was detected ten times or more. CDR3: CSAPRDGAGSYNEQFF. The CDR3 region has the DNA TGCAGTGCTCCGAGAGATGGGGCAGGCTCCTACAATGAGCAGTTCTTC. This rearrangement joins TRBV20-1 to TRBJ2-1; a possible D gene is TRBD1 (5 bases). The CDR3 is made up of 16 amino acids. The germline V and J ends were trimmed by 5 bases and 0 bases, with 17 bases remaining between them. Looked up from germline, CDR1 is DFQATT and CDR2 is SNEGSKA (reference sequence).

The sample holds many counts of this clonotype. Its ends do not fully match the called genes, so a read error is possible. The chain is built from TRBV20-1 and TRBJ1-5; D might be TRBD1 (6 bases). The germline V gene has CDR1 DFQATT and CDR2 SNEGSKA (reference sequence). The CDR3 runs 13 residues. CDR3 in DNA: TGCAGTGCCATACAGGGTAGCGATCAGCCCCAGCATTTT. It codes for CSAIQGSDQPQHF.

This clonotype was recorded at least ten times. The rearrangement joins TRBV7-8 to TRBJ1-1; the match to TRBD1 covers 8 bases. This CDR3 region has 16 residues. The V segment lost 4 bases and the J segment 8 bases; nucleotides outside the gene matches: 15. Germline-derived CDR1 and CDR2 are SGHVS and FQNEAQ. CDR3 coding DNA: TGTGCCAGCAGCTCGGAATTGGGACAGGCAACTATCGAAGCTTTCTTT. It translates to CASSSELGQATIEAFF. Together with reference TRBV7-8 and TRBJ1-1, the CDR3 gives the full variable domain: GAGVSQSPRYKVAKRGQDVALRCDPISGHVSLFWYQQALGQGPEFLTYFQNEAQLDKSGLPSDRFFAERPEGSVSTLKIQRTQQEDSAVYLCASSSELGQATIEAFFGQGTRLTVV.

This clonotype was observed many times. V and J are TRBV6-4 and TRBJ2-7; 8 bases agree with TRBD1. There are 16 residues in the CDR3. The germline V gene encodes CDR1 MRHNA and CDR2 SNTAGT. Unmatched junction bases numbered 7, after V lost 3 bases and J lost 0 bases. DNA for the CDR3: TGTGCCAGCAGTGAATCAGGACAGGGTATCTCCTACGAGCAGTACGTC. This gives the protein CASSESGQGISYEQYV.

This clonotype was detected ten times or more. The rearrangement joins TRBV20-1 to TRBJ1-4; D gene ambiguous. The V and J ends lost 6 bases and 4 bases respectively, with 12 bases between them. Per the germline V gene, CDR1 is DFQATT and CDR2 is SNEGSKA (reference sequence). The CDR3 is 13 residues long. CDR3 DNA sequence: TGCAGTGCCAGTCGAGGGCTTAATGAAAAACTGTTTTTT. It translates to CSASRGLNEKLFF.

This clonotype has ten or more counts. CDR3 sequence reads: CASSSSGAMGPDTQYF. The CDR3 nucleotides read TGTGCCAGCAGCTCAAGCGGGGCCATGGGGCCAGATACGCAGTATTTT. The rearrangement links TRBV12-3 or TRBV12-4 to TRBJ2-3; 7 bases are a match to TRBD2. V dropped 6 bases and J dropped 4; count of bases not matched to a gene: 13. This CDR3 region has 16 residues.

This clonotype was counted ten times or more. V usage is TRBV2 and J usage is TRBJ2-7, with 7 bases lining up with TRBD1. With 7 bases clipped from V and 3 bases from J, the junction kept 24 bases outside the gene matches. The CDR3 extends over 19 amino acids. The germline CDR1 and CDR2 sequences are SNHLY and FYNNEI. CDR3 sequence: CASMRGLLSARRRDYEQYV. CDR3 coding DNA: TGTGCCAGCATGAGGGGGCTACTTTCCGCCCGTCGTCGGGACTACGAGCAGTACGTC.